Ten or more counts support the clone carrying this TCR beta chain. Antigen: not known. The sample is drawn from a study of glioma-infiltrating T cells. Study observations and caveats: Tissue-blood divergence was below expectation in non-neoplastic patients, above in gliomas.

Using RNA template, CDR3s of TCR alpha and beta were amplified with iRepertoire arm-PCR. Input was roughly 100-450 ng of tissue mRNA or PBMC total RNA. A single record per CDR3 protein comes from TCRdb applying MiXCR to the multiplex PCR reads. The sample holds around 190,000 distinct CDR3 sequences; roughly 32% are singletons and the top ten take 20% to 25%. The CDR3 is 11 amino acids. The V gene lost 2 bases and the J gene lost 6 bases, with 5 bases spanning the gap. Per the germline V gene, CDR1 is SEHNR and CDR2 is FQNEAQ (reference sequence). This TCR was sampled from a human donor with low-grade glioma or glioblastoma, undergoing nonglioma brain surgery, or in good health (not recorded which). Sequenced: glioma tissue, nonneoplastic brain tissue, or PBMCs (not recorded which). V gene TRBV7-9 combines with J gene TRBJ2-7; D remains ambiguous. The CDR3 coding sequence is TGTGCCAGCAGCTTATATGGCGAGCAGTACTTC. Translated: CASSLYGEQYF. The whole variable domain, filled in from reference TRBV7-9 and TRBJ2-7, reads DTGVSQNPRHKITKRGQNVTFRCDPISEHNRLYWYRQTLGQGPEFLTYFQNEAQLEKSRLLSDRFSAERPKGSFSTLEIQRTEQGDSAMYLCASSLYGEQYFGPGTRLTVT.